These T cell receptor beta chains were read from a single sample in a study of cytomegalovirus exposure and HLA in healthy donors. Measured with immunoSEQ multiplex PCR; TCRdb has only the in-frame clones, and not every one. Seen here are 200,000 to 250,000 clones, roughly 81% observed once, and the top ten hold 0.24%. Sequenced input: PBMCs. Every receptor here comes from a girl aged 2 to 9 in good health and CMV-seronegative. Both conserved end residues are part of each CDR3. Each record gives: J gene, D gene, clone size, V gene, CDR3 DNA, CDR3 protein. D genes are given only for firm matches. Expanded clones get a size class; other rows say once, few or many, or leave the size out.

J: TRBJ1-5
D: .
size: .
V: TRBV2
DNA: TGTGCCAGCCAGGGAGGGGTCTATAGCAATCAGCCCCAGCATTTT
CDR3: CASQGGVYSNQPQHF

J: TRBJ2-1
D: TRBD2
size: .
V: TRBV10-2
DNA: TGCGCCAGCAGTGTAACTAGCGGGTCTATCATCAATGAGCAGTTCTTC
CDR3: CASSVTSGSIINEQFF

J: TRBJ1-1
D: TRBD1
size: once
V: TRBV5-4
DNA: TGTGCCAGCAGCGGACAGGGTGTCCCCACTGAAGCTTTCTTT
CDR3: CASSGQGVPTEAFF

J: TRBJ2-1
D: .
size: once
V: TRBV18
DNA: TGTGCCAGCTCACCTACGACACGGGGGGCGAGCGATGAGCAGTTCTTC
CDR3: CASSPTTRGASDEQFF

J: TRBJ2-3
D: .
size: .
V: TRBV7-2
DNA: TGTGCCAGCAGCTTTGGCGGGGATTCGGGAGATACGCAGTATTTT
CDR3: CASSFGGDSGDTQYF

J: TRBJ2-7
D: TRBD1
size: few
V: TRBV28
DNA: TGTGCCAGCAGACTGACAGGGGAAGTATCCTACGAGCAGTACTTC
CDR3: CASRLTGEVSYEQYF

J: TRBJ1-3
D: .
size: .
V: TRBV21-1
DNA: TGTGCCAGCAGCACTAAACAGCCTATCTCTGGAAACACCATATATTTT
CDR3: CASSTKQPISGNTIYF

J: TRBJ1-1
D: .
size: few
V: TRBV5-1
DNA: TGCGCCAGCAGCTTGAGGGGACACACTCAAGCTTTCTTT
CDR3: CASSLRGHTQAFF

J: TRBJ2-7
D: .
size: .
V: TRBV7-3
DNA: TGTGCCAGCAGCTCACAGGAGCGACAAGAGCAGTACTTC
CDR3: CASSSQERQEQYF

J: TRBJ1-2
D: TRBD1
size: once
V: TRBV18
DNA: TGTGCCAGCTCAACAACAGGGGAAAACTATGGCTACACCTTC
CDR3: CASSTTGENYGYTF

J: TRBJ1-2
D: .
size: .
V: TRBV6-6
DNA: TGTGCCAGCACTCCTCTGCGGGGTGGCTACACCTTC
CDR3: CASTPLRGGYTF

J: TRBJ2-3
D: .
size: .
V: TRBV18
DNA: TGTGCCAGCTCACAGGGGGCAGATACGCAGTATTTT
CDR3: CASSQGADTQYF

J: TRBJ2-7
D: TRBD1
size: once
V: TRBV27
DNA: TGTGCCAGCGGACAGGGGATTTCCTCCTACGAGCAGTACTTC
CDR3: CASGQGISSYEQYF

J: TRBJ1-5
D: .
size: .
V: TRBV18
DNA: TGTGCCAGCTCACCATCAGGGCAGAATCAGTCCCAGCATTTT
CDR3: CASSPSGQNQSQHF

J: TRBJ2-1
D: TRBD2
size: few
V: TRBV5-1
DNA: TGCGCCAGCAGTCGGGGGGGACTCAATGAGCAGTTCTTC
CDR3: CASSRGGLNEQFF

J: TRBJ2-3
D: TRBD2
size: .
V: TRBV7-8
DNA: TGTGCCAGCAGCTTCGGGACTAGCGGGGCAGCTGGCACAGATACGCAGTATTTT
CDR3: CASSFGTSGAAGTDTQYF

J: TRBJ2-2
D: .
size: .
V: TRBV7-6
DNA: TGTGCCAGCAGCTTAGGCAGTTCGAACACCGGGGAGCTGTTTTTT
CDR3: CASSLGSSNTGELFF

J: TRBJ2-7
D: .
size: .
V: TRBV27
DNA: TGTGCCAGCAGTCCAAGACTAGCCTACGAGCAGTACTTC
CDR3: CASSPRLAYEQYF

J: TRBJ1-5
D: .
size: .
V: TRBV7-6
DNA: TGTGCCAGCAGCTTAGGTTCCCGGGGGGAGGATCAGCCCCAGCATTTT
CDR3: CASSLGSRGEDQPQHF

J: TRBJ2-4
D: TRBD2
size: .
V: TRBV27
DNA: TGTGCCAGCAGAGCTGGGCGGGAGGTCTTTGAGTTAGCCAAAAACATTCAGTACTTC
CDR3: CASRAGREVFELAKNIQYF

J: TRBJ2-6
D: .
size: .
V: TRBV7-9
DNA: TGTGCCAGCAGTCGCCAGGGTACGGTTGGGGCCAACGTCCTGACTTTC
CDR3: CASSRQGTVGANVLTF

J: TRBJ2-7
D: TRBD2
size: .
V: TRBV20-1
DNA: TGCAGTGGCCGGGAGGCGGAGGAGCAGTACTTC
CDR3: CSGREAEEQYF

J: TRBJ2-7
D: .
size: .
V: TRBV5-6
DNA: TGTGCCAGCAGCTTGGCCGGAGGGTTCTCCTACGAGCAGTACTTC
CDR3: CASSLAGGFSYEQYF

J: TRBJ1-5
D: .
size: .
V: TRBV6-5
DNA: TGTGCCAGCAGACGGACAAGGGAGGGCAATCAGCCCCAGCATTTT
CDR3: CASRRTREGNQPQHF

J: TRBJ2-2
D: .
size: .
V: TRBV4-2
DNA: TGTGCCAGCAGCCAAGCGGGGGGCAACTCCGACGGGGAGCTGTTTTTT
CDR3: CASSQAGGNSDGELFF

J: TRBJ1-5
D: .
size: .
V: TRBV7-9
DNA: TGTGCCAGCAGCTTAGACTGGGGAGGTCGGGGCGGAAGCAATCAGCCCCAGCATTTT
CDR3: CASSLDWGGRGGSNQPQHF

J: TRBJ2-7
D: TRBD1
size: once
V: TRBV19
DNA: TGTGCCAGTAGTACCTCCGGGACAGGGTACGACGAGCAGTACTTC
CDR3: CASSTSGTGYDEQYF

J: TRBJ2-2
D: .
size: .
V: TRBV29-1
DNA: TGCAGCGGACTAGAACCCACCGGGGAGCTGTTTTTT
CDR3: CSGLEPTGELFF

J: TRBJ2-7
D: TRBD1
size: .
V: TRBV23-1
DNA: TGCGCCAGCAGTCAATGCCCCGGACAGGAAAGAGCGCCCTACGAGCAGTACTTC
CDR3: CASSQCPGQERAPYEQYF

J: TRBJ2-7
D: .
size: .
V: TRBV29-1
DNA: TGCAGCGTTGAAGTCCCGCAGGGGTCTTACGAGCAGTACTTC
CDR3: CSVEVPQGSYEQYF

J: TRBJ2-3
D: TRBD2
size: .
V: TRBV6-5
DNA: TGTGCCAGCAGCTTACGCGCTAGCGGGAGGGATACGCAGTATTTT
CDR3: CASSLRASGRDTQYF

J: TRBJ2-3
D: .
size: .
V: TRBV6-5
DNA: TGTGCCAGCAGTTACTCGATCGGGAGTAGCACAGATACGCAGTATTTT
CDR3: CASSYSIGSSTDTQYF

J: TRBJ1-6
D: TRBD1
size: .
V: TRBV7-8
DNA: TGTGCCAGCAGCTCCCTTCCCGGGACAGGCAATTCACCCCTCCACTTT
CDR3: CASSSLPGTGNSPLHF

J: TRBJ2-2
D: TRBD2
size: .
V: TRBV11-3
DNA: TGTGCCAGCAGCTCCCGGTCGGAGCGGGGCACCGGGGAGCTGTTTTTT
CDR3: CASSSRSERGTGELFF

J: TRBJ1-1
D: .
size: .
V: TRBV20-1
DNA: TGCAGTGCTAGGGCCAATTGGGCTTTCTTT
CDR3: CSARANWAFF

J: TRBJ1-5
D: .
size: .
V: TRBV19
DNA: TGTGCCAGTAGTATATCACAGGTACATAGCAATCAGCCCCAGCATTTT
CDR3: CASSISQVHSNQPQHF

J: TRBJ1-2
D: .
size: once
V: TRBV5-1
DNA: TGCGCCAGCAGCCTGACAGGCTATGGCTACACCTTC
CDR3: CASSLTGYGYTF

J: TRBJ2-7
D: TRBD1
size: .
V: TRBV6-5
DNA: TGTGCCAGCAGTTACTCGACCGGGACAGCCACCCGCGAGCAGTACTTC
CDR3: CASSYSTGTATREQYF

J: TRBJ1-1
D: TRBD1
size: .
V: TRBV4-2
DNA: TGTGCCAGCAGCCAAGGCTGGACAGGGGGCTTTTTCACTGAAGCTTTCTTT
CDR3: CASSQGWTGGFFTEAFF

J: TRBJ2-5
D: TRBD2
size: .
V: TRBV30
DNA: TGTGCCTGGAGCGGGACTACCCACCAAGAGACCCAGTACTTC
CDR3: CAWSGTTHQETQYF

J: TRBJ2-1
D: TRBD2
size: .
V: TRBV9
DNA: TGTGCCAGCACTAGGCTAGCGGGTTACAATGAGCAGTTCTTC
CDR3: CASTRLAGYNEQFF

J: TRBJ2-3
D: TRBD1
size: .
V: TRBV7-9
DNA: TGTGCCAGCAGCTCCCACGACAGGGGGGGCACAGATACGCAGTATTTT
CDR3: CASSSHDRGGTDTQYF

J: TRBJ2-3
D: TRBD2
size: .
V: TRBV5-4
DNA: TGTGCCAGCAGCTTGGGACGCGGGGGAGGGTCAGATACGCAGTATTTT
CDR3: CASSLGRGGGSDTQYF

J: TRBJ2-7
D: TRBD1
size: .
V: TRBV4-1
DNA: TGCGCCAGCAGCGGGGGACAGGGGAACTACGAGCAGTACTTC
CDR3: CASSGGQGNYEQYF

J: TRBJ2-3
D: .
size: .
V: TRBV7-6
DNA: TGTGCCAGCAGCGATTTTGGGACTAGCACAGATACGCAGTATTTT
CDR3: CASSDFGTSTDTQYF

J: TRBJ2-1
D: TRBD2
size: .
V: TRBV7-7
DNA: TGTGCCAGCAGCTTGGGGACTACCGCCTTTGGAGCGCAGTTCTTC
CDR3: CASSLGTTAFGAQFF

J: TRBJ2-7
D: TRBD1
size: .
V: TRBV27
DNA: TGTGCCAGCAGGGGGACAGGGGGCCACGAGCAGTACTTC
CDR3: CASRGTGGHEQYF

J: TRBJ2-2
D: TRBD1
size: once
V: TRBV5-1
DNA: TGCGCCAGCAGCCCTCCCTCCGGACAGGGTACCGGGGAGCTGTTTTTT
CDR3: CASSPPSGQGTGELFF

J: TRBJ2-1
D: .
size: .
V: TRBV25-1
DNA: TGTGCCAGTTCCCCCAGGGGTCTGTCCTACAATGAGCAGTTCTTC
CDR3: CASSPRGLSYNEQFF

J: TRBJ2-3
D: .
size: .
V: TRBV7-2
DNA: TGTGCCAGCAGCTCCCTTAGAGATACGCAGTATTTT
CDR3: CASSSLRDTQYF

J: TRBJ1-1
D: .
size: .
V: TRBV30
DNA: TGTGCCTGGAGTGCAACCCGGTCGATGAACACTGAAGCTTTCTTT
CDR3: CAWSATRSMNTEAFF

J: TRBJ2-5
D: TRBD1
size: .
V: TRBV15
DNA: TGTGCCACCAGCAGACAGCGGACAGGGCGTAAAGAGACCCAGTACTTC
CDR3: CATSRQRTGRKETQYF

J: TRBJ1-1
D: .
size: .
V: TRBV7-3
DNA: TGTGCCAGCAGCCCAACGGGGGTCGCTGAAGCTTTCTTT
CDR3: CASSPTGVAEAFF

J: TRBJ2-1
D: .
size: .
V: TRBV6-1
DNA: TGTGCCAGCCGTGAGAGGGGGAGATACAATGAGCAGTTCTTC
CDR3: CASRERGRYNEQFF

J: TRBJ2-7
D: TRBD1
size: .
V: TRBV6-1
DNA: TGTGCCAGCAGGGACAGGGGAAGACTCTACGAGCAGTACTTC
CDR3: CASRDRGRLYEQYF